This record looks at one T cell receptor (beta chain) sequence and its context. What it binds is unknown. CDR3 length: 15 residues. Losses at the gene ends were 4 bases for V and 0 bases for J; bases not matched to a gene: 0. The germline gives CDR1 MNHEY, CDR2 SVGAGI. This sample was taken from a study of vaccination and CD4 T cells after COVID-19. The Oncomine TCR Beta short-read assay was applied to DNA of cultured CD4+ T cells. Researchers extracted genomic DNA from CD4+ T cells that had been cultured. TCRdb re-derived calls from the PCR reads in MiXCR, one entry per CDR3 protein. The sample lists approximately 23,000 distinct CDR3 sequences; 40% to 45% were seen once. The time point: late sampling 161 to 241 days after vaccination in a few convalescent patients. Treatment noted: approximately 11-day PBMC culture with coronavirus spike peptide pools or control peptides (ViraFEST assay).

This clonotype originated in a human donor who had recovered from COVID-19. V and J are TRBV6-5 and TRBJ2-3, with TRBD2 matching 11 bases. Here the sequenced sample was CD4+ T cells from blood, cultured in vitro, taken about 7 months after SARS-CoV-2 vaccination. The CDR3 DNA is TGTGCCAGCAGTTGGACTAGCGGGAGCACAGATACGCAGTATTTT. As protein: CASSWTSGSTDTQYF.